This passage covers 21 T cell receptor beta chains from one sample sequenced in a study of radiotherapy plus CTLA-4 blockade in lung cancer. Produced via immunoSEQ multiplex PCR; TCRdb's table is partial and in-frame only. The sample shows 64,000 or so clones, about 70% of them seen only once. The sequences come from peripheral blood, collected from a patient treated with radiotherapy plus ipilimumab. The receptors were sampled from a human donor with non-small cell lung cancer whose response to radiotherapy plus ipilimumab could not be evaluated.

CDR3 nucleotides: TGCGCCAGCGGGTCAGGAACCTTTACTTCCTCCTACGAGCAGTACTTC. This codes for CASGSGTFTSSYEQYF. The chain has TRBV5-1 and TRBJ2-5; D is undetermined. Near its end, the DNA agrees better with TRBJ2-7, so the J call may be wrong. CDR1 and CDR2 from the germline V gene are SGHRS and YFSETQ. The CDR3 runs 16 residues.

In its sample, this clone was seen a few times. The V and J genes are TRBV6-5 and TRBJ1-3; D ambiguous. V gave up 2 bases and J gave up 4 bases, with 15 bases separating them. Germline loops: CDR1 MNHEY, CDR2 SVGAGI. CDR3 length: 16 amino acids. The CDR3 DNA reads as TGTGCCAGCAGTTACCGATCGACTGTCCCGGGAAACACCATATATTTT. Translating gives CASSYRSTVPGNTIYF.

The chain has TRBV10-1 and TRBJ2-4, with a tentative D call TRBD1 (6 bases). V lost 6 bases and J lost 2, with 14 bases in between. CDR3 length: 15 residues. Per germline, CDR1 WNHNN and CDR2 SYGVQD (reference sequence). The CDR3 DNA is TGCGCCAGCAGCGGTTATGGGGGCACCAAAAACATTCAGTACTTC. Translating it yields CASSGYGGTKNIQYF.

V gene TRBV11-1 combines with J gene TRBJ2-5; D gene unclear. Judging by the DNA end, TRBJ2-7 fits better; the J call may be wrong. The CDR3 sequence is 13 residues long. CDR1 and CDR2 (germline): SGHAT, FQDESV (reference sequence). The CDR3 DNA sequence: TGTGCCAGCAGCTTATCAGGAGACTACGAGCAGTACTTC. This codes for CASSLSGDYEQYF.

CDR3 nucleotides: TGTGCCAGTAGTATAGATCTTGGGGGGACCGGGGAGCTGTTTTTT. It yields the protein CASSIDLGGTGELFF. The chain links TRBV19 to TRBJ2-2; the D gene is possibly TRBD2 (6 bases). The CDR3 runs to 15 residues. V lost 0 bases, J lost 5 bases, and 10 bases lay in between. Germline V CDR1 and CDR2: LNHDA, SQIVND (reference sequence).

This chain connects TRBV5-1 to TRBJ2-7; the match to TRBD2 covers 9 bases. The CDR3 sequence is 15 residues long. Looked up from germline, CDR1 is SGHRS and CDR2 is YFSETQ. V lost 4 bases, J lost 4 bases, and 9 bases stayed unmatched. CDR3 in amino acids: CASSEGGGAAYEQYF. As DNA, the CDR3 is TGCGCCAGCAGCGAAGGCGGGGGGGCGGCATACGAGCAGTACTTC.

The J gene is TRBJ2-2, the V gene TRBV4-2, with D possibly matching TRBD1 (5 bases). CDR1 is LGHNA, CDR2 YNFKEQ, per germline. The CDR3 extends over 14 amino acids. V was trimmed by 0 bases and J by 4 bases, leaving 6 bases between them. CDR3 bases: TGTGCCAGCAGCCAAGAAGGGGCCACCGGGGAGCTGTTTTTT. Protein product: CASSQEGATGELFF.

The chain combines TRBV28 with TRBJ2-7; TRBD1 aligns across 7 bases. This CDR3 spans 13 amino acids. The V gene's germline CDR1 is MDHEN and CDR2 SYDVKM. The V and J ends lost 8 bases and 3 bases, in that order; junction bases with no gene match: 7. CDR3 bases: TGTGCCAGCGCCTTGACAGGGTACTACGAGCAGTACTTC. It yields the protein CASALTGYYEQYF.

The chain couples TRBV30 to TRBJ1-2; no clear D gene. The CDR3 has 12 amino acids. Trimming cost V 2 bases and J 13 bases, with 17 bases left between them. Germline V CDR1 and CDR2: GTSNPN, SVGIG (reference sequence). CDR3 sequence (DNA): TGTGCCTGGAGTCGTTTTGAGGTCCACGGCACCTTC. This encodes CAWSRFEVHGTF.

This clone was picked up a small number of times. This chain joins TRBV5-4 and TRBJ2-2; maybe TRBD2 (7 bases). The germline V gene encodes CDR1 SGHNT and CDR2 YYREEE (reference sequence). This CDR3 comprises 15 residues. Deletions cut 4 bases from V and 5 bases from J, with 15 bases between. The CDR3 here is CASSVRGARTGELFF. The CDR3 DNA reads as TGTGCCAGCAGCGTTCGGGGGGCGAGGACCGGGGAGCTGTTTTTT.

The chain carries TRBV29-1 and TRBJ2-4, with a tentative D call TRBD2 (5 bases). Germline-derived CDR1 and CDR2 are SQVTM and ANQGSEA. The CDR3 runs 11 residues. Trimming shortened V by 5 bases and J by 6 bases, and 8 bases separated the two germline ends. CDR3 DNA: TGCAGCGTTTTCCGGGGAAACATTCAGTACTTC. Translation gives CSVFRGNIQYF.

This chain links TRBV9 with TRBJ2-7, with 10 bases that match TRBD1. CDR1 and CDR2 from the germline V gene are SGDLS and YYNGEE. The CDR3 covers 15 residues. V was pared by 0 bases and J by 5 bases, with 5 bases of the junction left unmatched. CDR3 sequence reads: CASSVVGTGADEQYF. CDR3 sequence (DNA): TGTGCCAGCAGCGTAGTAGGGACAGGGGCAGACGAGCAGTACTTC.

The V call is TRBV6-5, the J call TRBJ1-1; 9 bases map to TRBD1. Germline assignment: CDR1 MNHEY and CDR2 SVGAGI. V lost 7 bases, J lost 2 bases, and 5 bases stayed unmatched. The CDR3 has 14 amino acids. The DNA of the CDR3 is TGTGCCAGCAAAGACAGGGGGACAAACACTGAAGCTTTCTTT. Protein: CASKDRGTNTEAFF.

The chain has TRBV5-1 and TRBJ1-5, with unresolved D. This CDR3 is 14 amino acids long. In germline, CDR1 is SGHRS, CDR2 YFSETQ. V lost 0 bases to trimming and J lost 7 bases, with 11 bases between them. In DNA form, the CDR3 reads TGCGCCAGCAGCTTGGGAACAGAGCAACAGCCCCAGCATTTT. Residues: CASSLGTEQQPQHF.

The V call is TRBV4-1, the J call TRBJ2-5; 8 bases match TRBD2. Germline CDR1 reads MGHRA; CDR2 reads YSYEKL. The V and J ends lost 4 bases and 1 base, in that order; junction bases with no gene match: 11. The CDR3 length is 17 residues. The CDR3: CASSRLAITQRQETQYF. The CDR3 DNA sequence: TGCGCCAGCAGCCGACTAGCGATAACTCAGCGCCAAGAGACCCAGTACTTC.

This rearrangement joins TRBV6-5 to TRBJ2-2, with 8 positions matching TRBD1. The trim removed 4 bases at V and 1 base at J, leaving 2 bases unmatched. The CDR3 runs to 15 residues. The germline V gene encodes CDR1 MNHEY and CDR2 SVGAGI. The CDR3 protein is CASSWDRLNTGELFF. The CDR3 nucleotides are TGTGCCAGCAGTTGGGACAGGTTGAACACCGGGGAGCTGTTTTTT.

The chain employs TRBV6-5 and TRBJ1-1, with no clear D. CDR1 and CDR2 from the germline V gene are MNHEY and SVGAGI. This CDR3 comprises 14 residues. The V end lost 2 bases, the J end lost 1 base, and 8 bases lay between the germline ends. CDR3 sequence reads: CASSYAEGNTEAFF. Here the CDR3 DNA reads TGTGCCAGCAGTTACGCGGAAGGGAACACTGAAGCTTTCTTT.

This rearrangement joins TRBV11-2 to TRBJ1-5; D is possibly TRBD1 (5 bases). This CDR3 contains 13 residues. The V end lost 3 bases, the J end lost 6 bases, and 9 bases lay between the germline ends. Germline CDR1 reads SGHAT; CDR2 reads FQNNGV. The CDR3 spells CASSFQDTQPQHF. The CDR3 coding sequence is TGTGCCAGCAGCTTCCAGGACACTCAGCCCCAGCATTTT.

The chain has TRBV7-2 and TRBJ1-1; D uncertain. V was clipped by 5 bases and J by 3 bases, with 10 bases between them. In germline, CDR1 is SGHTA, CDR2 FQGNSA. The CDR3 has 13 amino acids. DNA for the CDR3: TGTGCCAGCAGCCTTTGGCGGGACACTGAAGCTTTCTTT. This translates into CASSLWRDTEAFF.

The chain employs TRBV19 and TRBJ2-7; D unresolved. The CDR3 consists of 12 residues. The V gene lost 4 bases and the J gene lost 4 bases, with 8 bases spanning the gap. Germline CDR1 LNHDA, CDR2 SQIVND (reference sequence). The CDR3 nucleotides are TGTGCCAGTAGTACATCCGGGTACGAGCAGTACTTC. It yields the protein CASSTSGYEQYF. Full variable domain (rest looked up from reference TRBV19 and TRBJ2-7): DGGITQSPKYLFRKEGQNVTLSCEQNLNHDAMYWYRQDPGQGLRLIYYSQIVNDFQKGDIAEGYSVSREKKESFPLTVTSAQKNPTAFYLCASSTSGYEQYFGPGTRLTVT.

This chain joins TRBV28 and TRBJ2-1; 7 bases align to TRBD1. The V gene's germline CDR1 is MDHEN and CDR2 SYDVKM. The CDR3 runs 15 residues. The V and J ends lost 8 bases and 3 bases, in that order; junction bases with no gene match: 10. In nucleotides, the CDR3 is TGTGCCAGCCAACCTATGACAGGGATCTACAATGAGCAGTTCTTC. Protein product: CASQPMTGIYNEQFF.